Listed below are T cell receptor beta chains from one sample, sequenced in a study of blood T cell repertoires in COVID-19. This table comes from immunoSEQ multiplex PCR, and its TCRdb copy is limited to in-frame clones, with some not included. In the table there are some 70,000 clones, around 86% of which are singletons. Sample: peripheral blood. The receptor source for this set is an older woman with acute or convalescent COVID-19. CDR3s include the opening cysteine and the closing phenylalanine or tryptophan. The D gene is left open where the match is weak. Clone size is not always given. Where it is, it says once, few, many or a class for expanded clones.

abundance,j_gene,v_gene,d_gene,CDR3nt,CDR3aa
once,TRBJ1-5,TRBV28,.,TGTGCCAGCAGCTACACAGGACGTGGCAATCAGCCCCAGCATTTT,CASSYTGRGNQPQHF
.,TRBJ1-1,TRBV6-2/TRBV6-3,.,TGTGCCAGCAGCCACGCTGCACGGGTGAACACTGAAGCTTTCTTT,CASSHAARVNTEAFF
.,TRBJ1-2,TRBV5-4,.,TGTGCCAGCAGCTTGACGGGGATTGTCTTGTGGGACTATGGCTACACCTTC,CASSLTGIVLWDYGYTF
once,TRBJ1-3,TRBV7-2,.,TGTGCCAGCAGCCAGACAACTGGAAACACCATATATTTT,CASSQTTGNTIYF
once,TRBJ1-1,TRBV14,.,TGTACCAGCAGCCAAGGAAACAGGGCGAACACTGAAGCTTTCTTT,CTSSQGNRANTEAFF
.,TRBJ2-6,TRBV4-1,.,TGCGCCAGCAGCCAAGATTCCAGCTCTGGGGCCAACGTCCTGACTTTC,CASSQDSSSGANVLTF
.,TRBJ2-7,TRBV19,TRBD1,TGTGCCAGTACCTTAAGTGACAGGGGGCCTTACGAGCAGTACTTC,CASTLSDRGPYEQYF
.,TRBJ2-2,TRBV5-1,TRBD2,TGCGCCAGCAGCTTGGCCAAAGGACTAGCGGGGAATTACTTCAACACCGGGGAGCTGTTTTTT,CASSLAKGLAGNYFNTGELFF
.,TRBJ2-3,TRBV20-1,TRBD1,TGCAGTGCTAGTCTTACAGGGGTTTCCACGAATACGCAGTATTTT,CSASLTGVSTNTQYF
.,TRBJ1-6,TRBV19,TRBD1,TGTGCCAGTAGTGCTATCCCTGGACAGGGACGCTCACCCCTCCACTTT,CASSAIPGQGRSPLHF
few,TRBJ2-2,TRBV7-2,.,TGTGCCAGCAGCTTCGGAGGGGCGAACACCGGGGAGCTGTTTTTT,CASSFGGANTGELFF
.,TRBJ1-4,TRBV5-3,TRBD1,TGTGCCAGAAGCTGCCCCGGGACAGGAGACGAAAAACTGTTTTTT,CARSCPGTGDEKLFF
.,TRBJ1-2,TRBV6-5,.,TGTGCCAGCAGTTCCCGGAGGACGGCAAACTATGGCTACACCTTC,CASSSRRTANYGYTF
.,TRBJ1-1,TRBV4-2,.,TGTGCCAGCAGCCAAGATTCCGCGGGGAACACTGAAGCTTTCTTT,CASSQDSAGNTEAFF
once,TRBJ1-2,TRBV28,.,TGTGCCAGCAGTTTCCCCCCGGGCAGGGCTTATGGCTACACCTTC,CASSFPPGRAYGYTF
.,TRBJ1-4,TRBV18,.,TGTGCCAGCTCACCAGGGAGTAATGAAAAACTGTTTTTT,CASSPGSNEKLFF
.,TRBJ2-1,TRBV9,TRBD2,TGTGCCAGCAGCGTCAGCGGGAGCTCCTACAATGAGCAGTTCTTC,CASSVSGSSYNEQFF
.,TRBJ2-7,TRBV11-3,.,TGTGCCAGCAGCTTAGATTCTTCCAGCTACGAGCAGTACTTC,CASSLDSSSYEQYF
.,TRBJ2-2,TRBV4-1,TRBD1,TGCGCCAGCAGCCAAGATCCGGTGGACAGGTTGAACACCGGGGAGCTGTTTTTT,CASSQDPVDRLNTGELFF
.,TRBJ2-7,TRBV3-1/TRBV3-2,TRBD1,TGTGCCAGCAGCCTCGGGACAGCCTACGAGCAGTACTTC,CASSLGTAYEQYF
.,TRBJ1-5,TRBV3-1/TRBV3-2,TRBD1,TGTGCCAGCAGCCTGACAGGGGTAGGACAGCCCCAGCATTTT,CASSLTGVGQPQHF
.,TRBJ1-3,TRBV2,.,TGTGCCAGCAGAGAGCGCAGGGATTGGTCGGACACCATATATTTT,CASRERRDWSDTIYF
.,TRBJ1-5,TRBV19,.,TGTGCCAGTAGTATAGTCTGGACAGCGGATAATCAGCCCCAGCATTTT,CASSIVWTADNQPQHF
.,TRBJ1-6,TRBV30,.,TGTGCCTGGAGTATCCAGGGGAATAATTCACCCCTCCACTTT,CAWSIQGNNSPLHF
.,TRBJ1-5,TRBV19,TRBD1,TGTGCCAGTAGTCACGGACAGGGTCGCCCTTATAGCAATCAGCCCCAGCATTTT,CASSHGQGRPYSNQPQHF
.,TRBJ1-4,TRBV27,.,TGTGCCAGCAGTTTATCAGATGAATTGGGGGGTAATGAAAAACTGTTTTTT,CASSLSDELGGNEKLFF
.,TRBJ1-2,TRBV5-1,.,TGCGCCAGCAGCTTGGACAGGGTTAACTATGGCTACACCTTC,CASSLDRVNYGYTF
.,TRBJ1-2,TRBV6-5,TRBD1,TGTGCCACCCGCCCAGGGGGTGGCGGCTACACCTTC,CATRPGGGGYTF
.,TRBJ1-4,TRBV7-2,.,TGTGCCAGCAGCTCCCACGGGGGGGCAGGCGAAAAACTGTTTTTT,CASSSHGGAGEKLFF
.,TRBJ2-3,TRBV3-1/TRBV3-2,TRBD2,TGTGCCAGCAGCCAAGATAATAGCGGGGGGGCCACAGATACGCAGTATTTT,CASSQDNSGGATDTQYF
.,TRBJ2-7,TRBV2,.,TGTGCCAGCCAACAGACGAGCCCCCCCTACGAGCAGTACTTC,CASQQTSPPYEQYF
once,TRBJ2-5,TRBV5-1,TRBD2,TGCGCCAGCAGCTTGGGACTAGCGGGAGTTGGGGAGACCCAGTACTTC,CASSLGLAGVGETQYF
.,TRBJ1-1,TRBV19,.,TGTGCCCAAGGGGCCTGGGTGAACACTGAAGCTTTCTTT,CAQGAWVNTEAFF
.,TRBJ1-1,TRBV5-1,TRBD1,TGCGCCAGCAGCTTAGGGGACAGGGCTAACACTGAAGCTTTCTTT,CASSLGDRANTEAFF
.,TRBJ2-4,TRBV29-1,.,TGCAGCGTTGCGGTGTCGGTCGGGAACATTCAGTACTTC,CSVAVSVGNIQYF
.,TRBJ1-1,TRBV5-1,.,TGCGCCAGCGGGGCCGTTAAGAGCACTGAAGCTTTCTTT,CASGAVKSTEAFF
.,TRBJ2-6,TRBV3-1/TRBV3-2,TRBD1,TGTGCCAGCACCCCTGAGGGCAGGGGGCAAGGGGCCAACGTCCTGACTTTC,CASTPEGRGQGANVLTF
.,TRBJ1-2,TRBV11-1,TRBD1,TGTGCCAGCAGCCCGAGACAGGGAAAGGGCTATGGCTACACCTTC,CASSPRQGKGYGYTF
.,TRBJ1-5,TRBV3-1/TRBV3-2,.,TGTGCCAGCAGCCAAGAGTTCCCCAGGGAAGGGGGTCAGCCCCAGCATTTT,CASSQEFPREGGQPQHF
.,TRBJ2-4,TRBV29-1,TRBD1,TGCAGCGGGACCACCGGGACAGGGCAAAACATTCAGTACTTC,CSGTTGTGQNIQYF
.,TRBJ1-6,TRBV5-6,.,TGTGCCAGCAGCTTGCAGGCTCAGGGTTCACCCCTCCACTTT,CASSLQAQGSPLHF
.,TRBJ2-7,TRBV27,TRBD2,TGTGCCAGCAGTTGGCTCGGGACTAGCGGAGAGCAGTACTTC,CASSWLGTSGEQYF
.,TRBJ2-7,TRBV6-4,TRBD2,TGTGCCAGCAGTGACTCGAGATGGGCTAGCGGGAGAAATTACGAGCAGTACTTC,CASSDSRWASGRNYEQYF
.,TRBJ1-2,TRBV9,.,TGTGCCAGCAGCGTACAGGGGAACTATGGCTACACCTTC,CASSVQGNYGYTF
.,TRBJ2-2,TRBV5-4,.,TGTGCCAGCAGCTCTAACGGGGAGCTGTTTTTT,CASSSNGELFF
.,TRBJ2-4,TRBV19,.,TGTGCCAGTAGGGGGGGAGGATCGACCAAAAACATTCAGTACTTC,CASRGGGSTKNIQYF
.,TRBJ2-7,TRBV2,TRBD1,TGTGCCAGCAGTGGGACAGGGATTGGCGAGCAGTACTTC,CASSGTGIGEQYF
.,TRBJ1-1,TRBV9,TRBD1,TGTGCCAGCAGCCCACGGGACAGAACGAACACTGAAGCTTTCTTT,CASSPRDRTNTEAFF
.,TRBJ2-7,TRBV9,.,TGTGCCAGCAGCGCCCGAGGTCGGGAGTACGACGAGCAGTACTTC,CASSARGREYDEQYF
.,TRBJ1-2,TRBV7-2,.,TGTGCCAGCAGCTTGCACAGCGGGAGGGACGGCTACACCTTC,CASSLHSGRDGYTF
.,TRBJ2-7,TRBV7-9,.,TGTGCCAGCAGCTTAGAGGGGATAGTTGTGGAGCAGTACTTC,CASSLEGIVVEQYF
.,TRBJ1-4,TRBV28,TRBD1,TGTGCCAGCAGTCCCTCGACAGGGGTAATCCGAAAACTGTTTTTT,CASSPSTGVIRKLFF
.,TRBJ1-1,TRBV18,TRBD1,TGTGCCAGCTCACTTTCGACAGGGTACACTGAAGCTTTCTTT,CASSLSTGYTEAFF
.,TRBJ1-2,TRBV28,TRBD1,TGTGCCAGCAGCAGTACTGACAGGGACGGTGGCTACACCTTC,CASSSTDRDGGYTF
.,TRBJ2-1,TRBV4-1,.,TGCGCCAGCAGCCAAGGCTACCCCGGGAATGAGCAGTTCTTC,CASSQGYPGNEQFF
.,TRBJ2-3,TRBV21-1,.,TGTGCCAGCAGCAAGAGGGACAGGGGTTTAACAGATACGCAGTATTTT,CASSKRDRGLTDTQYF
.,TRBJ2-7,TRBV7-2,TRBD1,TGTGCCAGCAGCTTAGGGACAGGTTACCTTGAGCAGTACTTC,CASSLGTGYLEQYF